This record looks at one T cell receptor (beta chain) sequence and its context. It lacks a known antigen. No much larger clonotype is one base removed from it; base qualities were not supplied. Based on the germline V gene, the CDR1 and CDR2 sequences are SGHTS and YDEGEE. V has 4 bases trimmed and J has 7 bases trimmed; junction bases matching no gene number 16. Including the terminal cysteine and phenylalanine, the CDR3 comprises 17 residues. CDR3 DNA is the only sequence kept; it has 51 bases, read in frame from the first base. These data come from a study of blood T cell repertoires in COVID-19 (TCRdb year 2020). Study-level background: Samples from collaborators originated in the United States, Italy and Spain and spanned both the acute and convalescent phases of COVID-19. Samples were obtained from the ongoing ImmuneRACE study (first 160 participants) and from roughly 1,300 subjects provided by 6 global collaborators. Deeply sampled blood TCRbeta repertoires from subjects exposed to, actively infected with, or recovered from COVID-19 were included in the dataset. The prospective study material was composed of cDNA or gDNA derived from T cells, B-cell-depleted T cells, or PBMCs. Where available, HLA class I and class II types were obtained from metadata supplied by the sample provider rather than from assay-based typing. Nearly every sample came with metadata listing a de-identified subject ID, COVID-19 status, age in years and sex. The repertoires were released in a freely available public database meant as a resource for research on the immune response to SARS-CoV-2. Summary of the overall study and its limitations: Clinical and demographic metadata were provided uncurated, with the amount varying by source and participant.

Each collaborating institution followed its own protocols to collect whole blood in K2EDTA tubes. For TCRbeta analysis, collaborators shipped samples in one of three forms: frozen whole blood, isolated PBMCs, or DNA extracted from either of those sample types. The immunoSEQ Assay, a bias-controlled multiplex PCR, was used to amplify TCRbeta CDR3 regions from genomic DNA. As for the authors' bioinformatics: The number of nucleated cells in each sample was estimated by amplification of reference gene primers within the assay. Sequence reads were collapsed and filtered to measure the absolute abundance of every unique TCRbeta CDR3 rearrangement. Productive Simpson clonality was computed per sample as the square root of Simpson's diversity index over productive rearrangements. The table comes from immuneACCESS by way of TCRdb, which keeps in-frame sequences with V and J called. Part of the clones is missing from these tables; in studies checked, under half for an unresolved V gene and the rest for unknown reasons. V, J and clone size derive from that table, while D and trimming were established from the DNA sequence. The sample table shows 150,000 to 200,000 clones, and about 86% are seen once. Under 5% of the sample is held by the ten biggest clonotypes.

Recombination connected TRBV5-8 to TRBJ2-2, and 7 junctional nucleotides match TRBD1. The clonotype comes from a woman between 70 and 85 years old with acute or convalescent COVID-19. The source material was peripheral blood. CDR3 protein: CASSRIRGLDLGGELFF. The DNA sequence is as follows: TGTGCCAGCAGCCGGATTAGGGGGCTCGATCTAGGCGGGGAGCTGTTTTTT.